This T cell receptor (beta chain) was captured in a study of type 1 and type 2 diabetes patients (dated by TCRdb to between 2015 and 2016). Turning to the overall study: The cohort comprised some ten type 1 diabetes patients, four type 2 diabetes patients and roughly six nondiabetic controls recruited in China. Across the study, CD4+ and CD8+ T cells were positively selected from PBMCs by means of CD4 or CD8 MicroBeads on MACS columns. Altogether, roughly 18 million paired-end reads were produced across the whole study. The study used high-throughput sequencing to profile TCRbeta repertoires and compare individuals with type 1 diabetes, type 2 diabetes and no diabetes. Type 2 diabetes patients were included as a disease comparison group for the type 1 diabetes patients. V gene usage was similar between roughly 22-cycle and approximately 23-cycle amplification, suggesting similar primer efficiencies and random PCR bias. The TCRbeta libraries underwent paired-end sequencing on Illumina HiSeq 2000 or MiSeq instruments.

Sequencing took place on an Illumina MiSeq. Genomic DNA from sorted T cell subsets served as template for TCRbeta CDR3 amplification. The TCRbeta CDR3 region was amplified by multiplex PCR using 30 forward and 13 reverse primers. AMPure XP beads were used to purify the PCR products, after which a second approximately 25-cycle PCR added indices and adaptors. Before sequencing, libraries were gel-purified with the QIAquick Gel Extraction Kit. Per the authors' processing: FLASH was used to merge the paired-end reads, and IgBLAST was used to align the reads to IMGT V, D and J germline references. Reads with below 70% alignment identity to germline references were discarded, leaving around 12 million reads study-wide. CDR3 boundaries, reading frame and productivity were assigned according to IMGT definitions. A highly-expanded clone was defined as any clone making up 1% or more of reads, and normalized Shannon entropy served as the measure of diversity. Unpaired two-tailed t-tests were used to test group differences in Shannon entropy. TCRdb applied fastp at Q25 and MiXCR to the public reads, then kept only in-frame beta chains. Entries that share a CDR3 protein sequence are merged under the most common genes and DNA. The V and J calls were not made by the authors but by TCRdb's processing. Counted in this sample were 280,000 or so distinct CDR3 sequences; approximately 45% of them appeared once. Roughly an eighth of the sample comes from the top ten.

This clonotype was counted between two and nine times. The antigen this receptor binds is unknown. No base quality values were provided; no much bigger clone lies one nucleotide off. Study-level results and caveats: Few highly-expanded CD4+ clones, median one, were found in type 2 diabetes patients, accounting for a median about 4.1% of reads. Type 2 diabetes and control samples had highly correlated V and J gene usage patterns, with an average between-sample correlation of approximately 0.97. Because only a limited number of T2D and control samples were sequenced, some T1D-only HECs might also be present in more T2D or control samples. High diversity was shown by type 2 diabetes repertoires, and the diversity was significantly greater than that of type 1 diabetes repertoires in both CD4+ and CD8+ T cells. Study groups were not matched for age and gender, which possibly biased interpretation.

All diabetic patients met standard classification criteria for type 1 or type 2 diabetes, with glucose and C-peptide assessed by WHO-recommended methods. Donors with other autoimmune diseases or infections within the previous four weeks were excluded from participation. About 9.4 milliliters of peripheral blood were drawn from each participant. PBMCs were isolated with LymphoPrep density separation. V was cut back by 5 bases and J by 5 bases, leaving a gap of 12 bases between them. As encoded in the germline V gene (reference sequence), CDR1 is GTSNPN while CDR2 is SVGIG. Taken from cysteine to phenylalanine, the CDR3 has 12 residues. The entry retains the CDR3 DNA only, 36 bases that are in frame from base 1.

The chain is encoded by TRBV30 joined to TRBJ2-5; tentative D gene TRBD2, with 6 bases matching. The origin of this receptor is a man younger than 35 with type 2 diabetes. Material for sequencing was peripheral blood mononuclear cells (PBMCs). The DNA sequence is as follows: TGTGCCTGGGGGTTGGGGAGGGAGACCCAGTACTTC. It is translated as CAWGLGRETQYF.